A selection of T cell receptor beta chains follows, all from one sample in a study of human T cells and chemical hapten exposure. Each CDR3 protein is one row after TCRdb ran MiXCR on the 5' RACE reads. The data contain around 140,000 distinct CDR3 sequences, 4.1% of them seen just once; the ten biggest clones take up approximately 1.4%. The source of these receptors is a female donor in good health. Both conserved end residues are part of each CDR3.

V | length | CDR3
TRBV11-2 | 16 | CASSAYPGQATDTQYF
TRBV6-5 | 17 | CASGRGDRGSHNYGYTF
TRBV29-1 | 16 | CSVNTITGESGNTIYF
TRBV7-9 | 16 | CASSLQGDLVNTEAFF
TRBV29-1 | 18 | CSVEDFSIGDSSYNEQFF
TRBV28 | 16 | CASSARQGLLAYEQYF
TRBV12-3/TRBV12-4 | 13 | CASSRLQNQPQHF
TRBV6-1 | 14 | CASAAQGGAQPQHF
TRBV2 | 14 | CASSGGGTSVLQYF
TRBV4-2 | 17 | CASSQNRGGPKQETQYF
TRBV5-1 | 16 | CASSLAHGTANTEAFF
TRBV6-5 | 15 | CASTLLGQGSYEQYF
TRBV7-9 | 16 | CASSYGPPSSGNTIYF
TRBV3-1 | 15 | CASSPGGGIRQPQHF
TRBV20-1 | 14 | CSAGGAVNNSPLHF
TRBV10-3 | 12 | CAISEVGTEAFF
TRBV20-1 | 13 | CSARGDRDYEQYF
TRBV20-1 | 14 | CSARNPQRTDTQYF
TRBV29-1 | 13 | CSVEGPYNEKLFF
TRBV12-3/TRBV12-4 | 16 | CASSFRPGTENNEQFF
TRBV29-1 | 15 | CSVTQRGGIAGELFF
TRBV7-2 | 15 | CASTNPYLSGYEQYF
TRBV15 | 15 | CATSRDWQGGTEAFF
TRBV5-8 | 13 | CASNVAGGSAAFF
TRBV10-2 | 11 | CASSDLSTQYF
TRBV20-1 | 15 | CSAWDGRISGNTIYF
TRBV7-2 | 16 | CASSSTSGGLGNEQFF
TRBV20-1 | 15 | CSASLSGGRRVEQYF
TRBV2 | 14 | CASSEFYSGNTIYF
TRBV6-1 | 16 | CAIQDGLGSGANVLTF
TRBV12-3/TRBV12-4 | 14 | CASSLGTGADEQYF
TRBV5-4 | 17 | CASSPGLAGDSTDTQYF
TRBV6-2/TRBV6-3 | 17 | CASSQRISGGTEETQYF
TRBV28 | 15 | CASNPLGTGNTEAFF
TRBV3-1 | 14 | CASTPGGQRGEQFF
TRBV30 | 14 | CAWSTTSSNYGYTF
TRBV29-1 | 13 | CSGGRGRTDTQYF
TRBV7-8 | 14 | CASSLGTLHNEQFF
TRBV4-1 | 15 | CASSQVWGQQETQYF
TRBV12-3/TRBV12-4 | 12 | CASSSRGRAQHF
TRBV6-1 | 13 | CASSDRGMGGQFF
TRBV20-1 | 17 | CSARDQRTSGGYNEQFF
TRBV3-1 | 15 | CASSQQGGSYNEQFF
TRBV12-3/TRBV12-4 | 13 | CASSLVARGGYTF
TRBV30 | 14 | CAWSVGVGNGELFF
TRBV20-1 | 14 | CSASPGHLHGISAF
TRBV2 | 12 | CASRQAIGELFF
TRBV12-3/TRBV12-4 | 12 | CASRGFNTEAFF
TRBV3-1 | 12 | CASSQDPYEQYF
TRBV24-1 | 16 | CATSDRSGTANQPQHF
TRBV6-5 | 14 | CASSYEGSGTEAFF
TRBV18 | 15 | CASSQGQGISGGYTF
TRBV9 | 17 | CASSVLAGGHTYNEQFF
TRBV5-1 | 13 | CASSLGISPEAFF
TRBV10-3 | 17 | CAISESGGIGANQPQHF
TRBV10-3 | 15 | CAISDEGGRSNEQFF